The clone carrying this T cell receptor beta chain was seen at least ten times. With 7 bases removed from V and 0 bases from J, the gap between germline ends came to 4 bases. CDR1 and CDR2 from the germline V gene are MDHEN and SYDVKM. The CDR3 totals 13 residues. Amplified TCR beta CDR3 regions came from RNA transcripts. The HTBI primer set was used in a first-round RT-PCR of the TCR CDR3. MiXCR, run by TCRdb on the multiplex PCR reads, gives a single entry per CDR3 protein. The sample consists of about 98,000 distinct CDR3 sequences, about 37% of them appearing once. The sample is drawn from a study of T cells in Graves' hyperthyroidism and ophthalmopathy.

The chain recombines TRBV28 with TRBJ1-6; D is uncertain. The origin of this receptor is a woman under 40 with Graves' hyperthyroidism. Sequenced input: peripheral blood or thyroid tissue (not recorded which). The CDR3 DNA sequence: TGTGCCAGCACGAGCTCCTATAATTCACCCCTCCACTTT. Amino acid sequence: CASTSSYNSPLHF.